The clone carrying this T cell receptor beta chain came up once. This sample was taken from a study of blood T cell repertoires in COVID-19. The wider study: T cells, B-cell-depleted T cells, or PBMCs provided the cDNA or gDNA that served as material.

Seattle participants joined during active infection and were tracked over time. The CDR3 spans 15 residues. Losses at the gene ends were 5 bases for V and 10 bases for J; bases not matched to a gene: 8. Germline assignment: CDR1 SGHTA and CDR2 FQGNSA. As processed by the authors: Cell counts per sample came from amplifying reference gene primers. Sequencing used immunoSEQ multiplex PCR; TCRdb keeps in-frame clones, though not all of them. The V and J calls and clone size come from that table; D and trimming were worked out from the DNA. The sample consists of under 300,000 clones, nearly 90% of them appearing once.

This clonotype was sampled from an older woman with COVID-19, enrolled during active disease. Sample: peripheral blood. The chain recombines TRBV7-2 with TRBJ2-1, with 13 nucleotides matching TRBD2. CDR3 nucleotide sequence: TGTGCCAGCAGCCCTTCGACTAGCGGGGGGTTAGAGCAGTTCTTC. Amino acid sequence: CASSPSTSGGLEQFF.